The 9 T cell receptor beta chains below come from one sample, sequenced in a study of tumor and adjacent non-tumor tissue in lung cancer. This sample's RNA came from whole unsorted tissue. A modified ARM-PCR protocol with three rounds of nested PCR amplified TCRbeta. TCRdb itself ran the multiplex PCR reads through MiXCR, one entry per CDR3 protein. The table has 120,000 or so distinct CDR3 sequences, around three fifths seen once; the top ten hold roughly 13%. Sequencing was carried out using lung tumor tissue. Source of these receptors: a man between 25 and 39 years old with non-small cell lung cancer.

This clonotype was observed many times. The chain couples TRBV12-3 or TRBV12-4 to TRBJ1-5; 7 nucleotides line up with TRBD1. Losses at the gene ends were 5 bases for V and 2 bases for J; bases not matched to a gene: 6. This CDR3 is 15 amino acids long. The CDR3 is CASSRTGDGNQPQHF. The CDR3 nucleotides are TGTGCCAGCAGTCGCACAGGGGACGGCAATCAGCCCCAGCATTTT.

Concerning this clonotype: Possible read error: a much larger clone is one base away. The chain joins TRBV30 to TRBJ2-3; D is possibly TRBD2 (6 bases). CDR1 is GTSNPN and CDR2 is SVGIG in the germline V gene (reference sequence). The ends were cut back, 4 bases at V and 0 bases at J, with 20 bases in the middle. The CDR3 totals 17 residues. CDR3 in DNA: TGTGCCTGGAACTGGGGGGAGTCTACCTCAAGCACAGATACGCAGTATTTT. This encodes CAWNWGESTSSTDTQYF.

This chain uses TRBV11-2 with TRBJ2-7; a possible D gene is TRBD1 (6 bases). V lost 5 bases and J lost 5, with 19 bases in between. Germline V gene data show CDR1 as SGHAT and CDR2 as FQNNGV. The CDR3 extends over 15 amino acids. The CDR3 sequence: CASSNQGSRGDEQYF. The CDR3, as DNA: TGTGCCAGCAGCAACCAAGGGAGCAGGGGAGACGAGCAGTACTTC.

This clonotype came up many times. The V call is TRBV5-1, the J call TRBJ2-4, with a tentative D call TRBD2 (6 bases). Germline V gene sequence: CDR1 SGHRS, CDR2 YFSETQ. V was clipped by 2 bases and J by 6 bases, with 18 bases between them. CDR3 length: 16 residues. CDR3 amino acids: CASSLNAGTEGNIQYF. The CDR3 DNA sequence: TGCGCCAGCAGCTTAAACGCCGGGACGGAGGGAAACATTCAGTACTTC.

A few counts support this clonotype. This rearrangement joins TRBV28 to TRBJ2-7; 11 bases fit TRBD1. This CDR3 spans 15 amino acids. The V and J ends lost 4 bases and 6 bases, in that order; junction bases with no gene match: 8. The germline V gene has CDR1 MDHEN and CDR2 SYDVKM. The CDR3 nucleotides are TGTGCCAGCAGTTCGTTCGGACAGGGGGCGTTCGAGCAGTACTTC. The encoded protein is CASSSFGQGAFEQYF.

This clonotype was seen a single time. A read error may explain this, as a much larger clone is one base away. The V call is TRBV12-3 or TRBV12-4, the J call TRBJ2-7, with D perhaps matching TRBD2 (6 bases). This CDR3 spans 13 amino acids. CDR3 residues: CAGSLGGNYEQYF. As DNA, the CDR3 is TGTGCCGGCAGCCTAGGCGGGAACTACGAGCAGTACTTC.

The V call is TRBV12-3 or TRBV12-4, the J call TRBJ1-5, with TRBD1 identical over 9 bases. CDR3 size: 16 residues. Trimming cost V 7 bases and J 6 bases; bases outside gene matches: 13. This CDR3 reads CASNTGLTGGSQPQHF. In DNA, the CDR3 is TGTGCCAGCAACACCGGACTGACAGGGGGAAGTCAGCCCCAGCATTTT.

Note on this clonotype: A read error may explain this, as a much larger clone is one base away. The V call is TRBV12-3 or TRBV12-4, the J call TRBJ2-1, with a tentative D call TRBD1 (5 bases). The CDR3 extends over 13 amino acids. The CDR3 DNA reads as TGTGCCAGCAGTCCCAGGACGGCCCTGGGGCAGTCCTTC. This gives the protein CASSPRTALGQSF.

With respect to this clonotype: A single base separates this from a much larger clone, so it may be a read error. V is TRBV12-3 or TRBV12-4 and J is TRBJ2-2; D may match TRBD1 or TRBD2 (6 bases each). Trimming cost V 8 bases and J 11 bases, with 9 bases left between them. The CDR3 totals 10 residues. The CDR3 DNA reads as TGTGCCAGCGGAGGGACAGAGCTGTTTTTT. This codes for CASGGTELFF.